This record looks at one T cell receptor (beta chain) sequence and its context. The germline V and J ends were trimmed by 5 bases and 4 bases, with 14 bases remaining between them. Germline V gene data show CDR1 as MDHEN and CDR2 as SYDVKM. This CDR3 has 14 amino acids. These data come from a study of technical replicates of blood from a handful of donors. The table came from immunoSEQ multiplex PCR; TCRdb's copy has only in-frame clones and leaves some out. The sample lists approximately 75,000 clones, nearly 98% occurring once. This clonotype was sampled from a human donor in good health. The V gene is TRBV28, the J gene TRBJ1-2; weak D call: TRBD1 (6 bases). The specimen was T cells isolated from PBMCs. CDR3 coding DNA: TGTGCCAGCAGTACCCGGACAGCTTTCTATGGCTACACCTTC. This sequence encodes CASSTRTAFYGYTF.